These 9 T cell receptor beta chains were all obtained from the same sample, sequenced in a study of blood T cell repertoires in COVID-19. The repertoire was sequenced with immunoSEQ multiplex PCR; TCRdb's copy has only in-frame clones and lacks some. This repertoire shows 250,000 or so clones, less than 95% found once; its top ten account for around 2.8%. The source material was PBMCs or T cells enriched from blood (not recorded which). Every receptor here comes from a man aged 35-49 years who had been exposed to COVID-19.

This chain connects TRBV6-6 to TRBJ2-2; D is possibly TRBD1 (5 bases). Trimming shortened V by 2 bases and J by 0 bases, and 10 bases separated the two germline ends. This CDR3 spans 16 amino acids. CDR1 and CDR2 (germline): MNHNY, SVGAGI (reference sequence). The CDR3 spells CASSYGVGANTGELFF. CDR3 nucleotide sequence: TGTGCCAGCAGTTACGGTGTAGGGGCGAACACCGGGGAGCTGTTTTTT.

The chain recombines TRBV4-1 with TRBJ1-2; 10 bases are shared with TRBD1. The V gene end was trimmed by 2 bases and the J gene end by 7 bases; junction bases not matched to a gene: 16. CDR1 MGHRA and CDR2 YSYEKL come from the germline V gene. The length of the CDR3 is 18 residues. The CDR3 DNA reads TGCGCCAGCAGCCAAATCCAGGGACAGGGGTCCGGGAGAGGTGGCTACACCTTC. Amino acid sequence: CASSQIQGQGSGRGGYTF.

The chain is built from TRBV24-1 and TRBJ2-7; 11 bases agree with TRBD1. Losses at the gene ends were 4 bases for V and 3 bases for J; bases not matched to a gene: 7. CDR1 is KGHDR and CDR2 is SFDVKD in the germline V gene. CDR3 size: 16 residues. DNA for the CDR3: TGTGCCACCAGTGAGACACCGGGACAGGGGGGCTACGAGCAGTACTTC. It specifies CATSETPGQGGYEQYF.

The chain employs TRBV5-4 and TRBJ2-7, with TRBD1 matching over 7 bases. The CDR3 is 13 residues long. V gave up 4 bases and J gave up 6 bases; unmatched junction bases: 7. CDR1 is SGHNT, CDR2 YYREEE, per germline (reference sequence). CDR3 amino acids: CASSPRDSSEQYF. The CDR3 DNA follows: TGTGCCAGCAGCCCTCGGGACAGCTCCGAGCAGTACTTC.

In nucleotides, the CDR3 is TGCGCCAGCAGCTGGGGCCCCGGGGGGCTTGGAGATGAGCAGTTCTTC. Protein: CASSWGPGGLGDEQFF. The chain links TRBV5-1 to TRBJ2-1; TRBD2 is a possible D gene (7 bases). Germline CDR1 SGHRS, CDR2 YFSETQ. The CDR3 runs 16 residues. Trimming left V 3 bases short and J 8 bases short, with 21 bases between.

J is TRBJ2-5 and V is TRBV4-2, with a weak D call TRBD1 (5 bases). This CDR3 has 15 amino acids. Per the germline V gene, CDR1 is LGHNA and CDR2 is YNFKEQ. V lost 1 base and J lost 3, with 12 bases in between. The CDR3 is CASSQGQRTKETQYF. Here the CDR3 DNA reads TGTGCCAGCAGCCAAGGACAGAGAACCAAAGAGACCCAGTACTTC.

This clone was seen at least ten times. The genes are TRBV24-1 and TRBJ2-3; D gene unclear. This CDR3 region has 12 residues. Germline CDR1 and CDR2: KGHDR and SFDVKD. The V gene lost 6 bases and the J gene lost 6 bases, with 9 bases spanning the gap. The CDR3 DNA reads as TGTGCCACCAGTCACCCCCAGGATACGCAGTATTTT. Protein product: CATSHPQDTQYF.

CDR3 sequence: CASSYTGQSDEQYF. The CDR3 DNA reads TGTGCCAGCAGCTATACGGGACAGTCGGACGAGCAGTACTTC. The rearrangement joins TRBV7-9 to TRBJ2-7; TRBD1 matches at 7 bases. Germline V gene lookup returns CDR1 SEHNR and CDR2 FQNEAQ (reference sequence). Trimming removed 4 bases from V and 5 bases from J; junction bases left unmatched: 8. The CDR3 has 14 amino acids.

The chain is built from TRBV7-6 and TRBJ2-7; no firm D call. From germline, CDR1 is SGHVS and CDR2 FNYEAQ. Trimming shortened V by 2 bases and J by 2 bases, and 16 bases separated the two germline ends. This CDR3 is built from 16 residues. Here the CDR3 DNA reads TGTGCCAGCAGCTTAACTTCAGGCTTCCTTACCTACGAGCAGTACTTC. The encoded protein is CASSLTSGFLTYEQYF.